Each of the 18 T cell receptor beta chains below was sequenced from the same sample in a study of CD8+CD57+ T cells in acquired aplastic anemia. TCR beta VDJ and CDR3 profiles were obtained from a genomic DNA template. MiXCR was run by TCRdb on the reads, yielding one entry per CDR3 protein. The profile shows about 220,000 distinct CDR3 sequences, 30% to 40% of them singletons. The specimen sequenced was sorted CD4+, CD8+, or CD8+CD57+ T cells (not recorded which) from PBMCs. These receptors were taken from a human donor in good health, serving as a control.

The CDR3 nucleotides are TGTGCCAGCAGCCAAACAAAAAATGGCTACACCTTC. It is translated as CASSQTKNGYTF. The chain combines TRBV7-2 with TRBJ1-2, with D unclear. This CDR3 comprises 12 residues. Germline-derived CDR1 and CDR2 are SGHTA and FQGNSA. The ends were cut back, 5 bases at V and 6 bases at J, with 10 bases in the middle.

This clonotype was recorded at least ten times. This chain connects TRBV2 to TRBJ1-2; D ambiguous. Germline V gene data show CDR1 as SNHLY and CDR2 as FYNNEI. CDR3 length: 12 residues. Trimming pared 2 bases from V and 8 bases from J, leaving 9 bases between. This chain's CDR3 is CASSELGFGYTF. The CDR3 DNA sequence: TGTGCCAGCAGTGAACTTGGGTTCGGCTACACCTTC.

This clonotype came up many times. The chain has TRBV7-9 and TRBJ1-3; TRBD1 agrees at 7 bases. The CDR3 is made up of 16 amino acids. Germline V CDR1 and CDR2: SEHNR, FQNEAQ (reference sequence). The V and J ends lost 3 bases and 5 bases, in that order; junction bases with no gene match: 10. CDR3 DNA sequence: TGTGCCAGCAGCTTGGGGACGACAGGGCCCAGAAACACCATATATTTT. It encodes CASSLGTTGPRNTIYF.

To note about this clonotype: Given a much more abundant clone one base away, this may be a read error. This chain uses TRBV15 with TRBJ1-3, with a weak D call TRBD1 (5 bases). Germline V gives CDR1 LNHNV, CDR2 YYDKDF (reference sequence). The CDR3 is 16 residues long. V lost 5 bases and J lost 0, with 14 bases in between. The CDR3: CATSDRTRSSGNTIYF. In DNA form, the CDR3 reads TGTGCCACCAGCGACCGGACACGTAGCTCTGGAAACACCATATATTTT.

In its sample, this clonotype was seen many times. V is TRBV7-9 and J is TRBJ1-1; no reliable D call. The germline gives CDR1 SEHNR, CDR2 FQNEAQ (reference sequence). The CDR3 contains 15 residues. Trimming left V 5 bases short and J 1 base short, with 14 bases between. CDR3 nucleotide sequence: TGTGCCAGCAGCCTTGGTGGAGGGCCGAACACTGAAGCTTTCTTT. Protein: CASSLGGGPNTEAFF.

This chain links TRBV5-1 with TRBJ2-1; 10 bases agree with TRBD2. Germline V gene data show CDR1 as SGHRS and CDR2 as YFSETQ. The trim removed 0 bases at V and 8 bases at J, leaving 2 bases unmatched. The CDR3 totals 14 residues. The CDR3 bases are TGCGCCAGCAGCTTGGGACTAGCGGGTCATGAGCAGTTCTTC. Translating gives CASSLGLAGHEQFF.

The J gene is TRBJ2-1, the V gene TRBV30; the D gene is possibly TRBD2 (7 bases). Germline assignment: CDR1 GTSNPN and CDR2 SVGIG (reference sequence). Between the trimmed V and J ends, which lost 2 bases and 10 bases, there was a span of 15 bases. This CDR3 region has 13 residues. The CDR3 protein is CAWSPMEGGEQFF. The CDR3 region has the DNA TGTGCCTGGAGTCCAATGGAGGGGGGGGAGCAGTTCTTC.

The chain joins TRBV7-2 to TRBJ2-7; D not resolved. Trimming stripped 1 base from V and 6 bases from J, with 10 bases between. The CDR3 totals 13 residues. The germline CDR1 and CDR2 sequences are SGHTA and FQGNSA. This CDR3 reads CASSLGQPAEQYF. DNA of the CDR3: TGTGCCAGCAGCTTAGGCCAACCGGCCGAGCAGTACTTC.

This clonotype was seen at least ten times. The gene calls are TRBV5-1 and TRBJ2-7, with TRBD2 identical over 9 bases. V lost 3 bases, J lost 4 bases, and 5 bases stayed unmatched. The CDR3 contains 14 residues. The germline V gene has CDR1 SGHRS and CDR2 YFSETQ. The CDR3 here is CASSSRGGLYEQYF. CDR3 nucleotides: TGCGCCAGCAGCTCGCGGGGGGGGCTGTACGAGCAGTACTTC.

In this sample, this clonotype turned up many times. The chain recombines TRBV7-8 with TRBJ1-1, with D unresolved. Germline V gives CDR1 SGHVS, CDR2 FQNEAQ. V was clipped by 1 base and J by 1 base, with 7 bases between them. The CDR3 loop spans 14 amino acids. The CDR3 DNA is TGTGCCAGCAGCTTAGTCGGCGGGAACACTGAAGCTTTCTTT. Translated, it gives CASSLVGGNTEAFF.

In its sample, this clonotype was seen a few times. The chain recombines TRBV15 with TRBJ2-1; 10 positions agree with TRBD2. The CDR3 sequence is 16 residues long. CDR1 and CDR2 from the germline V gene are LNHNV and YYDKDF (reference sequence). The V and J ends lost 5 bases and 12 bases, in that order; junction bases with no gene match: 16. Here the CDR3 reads CATSRRPGLAPIGQFF. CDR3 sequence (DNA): TGTGCCACCAGCCGACGACCGGGACTAGCGCCCATTGGGCAGTTCTTC.

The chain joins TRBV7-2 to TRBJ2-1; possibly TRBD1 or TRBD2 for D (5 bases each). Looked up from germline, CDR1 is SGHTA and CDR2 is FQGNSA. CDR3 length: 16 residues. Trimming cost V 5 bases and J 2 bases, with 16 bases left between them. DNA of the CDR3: TGTGCCAGCAGCGTAGGGACGCATCTTCCCTACAATGAGCAGTTCTTC. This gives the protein CASSVGTHLPYNEQFF.

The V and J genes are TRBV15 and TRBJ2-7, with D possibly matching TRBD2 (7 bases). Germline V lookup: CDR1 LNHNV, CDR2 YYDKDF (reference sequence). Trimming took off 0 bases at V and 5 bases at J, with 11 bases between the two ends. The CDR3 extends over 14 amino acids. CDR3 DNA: TGTGCCACCAGCAGAGACCGGGGGGCTCACGAGCAGTACTTC. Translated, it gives CATSRDRGAHEQYF.

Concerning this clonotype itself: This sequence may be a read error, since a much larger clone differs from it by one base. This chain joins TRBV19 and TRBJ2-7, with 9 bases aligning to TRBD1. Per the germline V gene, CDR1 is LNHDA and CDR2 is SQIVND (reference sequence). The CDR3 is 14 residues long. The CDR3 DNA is TGTGCCAGTAGTAAGGGGACAGGGCCCTACGGGCAGTACTTC. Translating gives CASSKGTGPYGQYF.

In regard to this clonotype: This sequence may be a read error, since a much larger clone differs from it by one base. The CDR3 loop reads CAISLSMASGYTF. The CDR3, as DNA: TGTGCCATCAGTCTGAGCATGGCCTCTGGCTACACCTTC. The chain links TRBV10-3 to TRBJ1-2; D gene unclear. Deletions cut 5 bases from V and 7 bases from J, with 14 bases between. Germline CDR1 ENHRY, CDR2 SYGVKD. The CDR3 is made up of 13 amino acids.

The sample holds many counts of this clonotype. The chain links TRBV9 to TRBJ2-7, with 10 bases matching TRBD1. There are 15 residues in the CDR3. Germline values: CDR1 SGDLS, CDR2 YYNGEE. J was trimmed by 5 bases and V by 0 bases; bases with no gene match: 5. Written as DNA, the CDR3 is TGTGCCAGCAGCGTAGAAGGACAGGGGGTCAACGAGCAGTACTTC. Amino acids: CASSVEGQGVNEQYF.

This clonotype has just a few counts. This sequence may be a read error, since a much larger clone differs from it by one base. As DNA, the CDR3 is TGTGCCAGCAGCTTACTGGCTAGCGAGAGGGATAGGAATGAGCAGTTCTTC. This sequence encodes CASSLLASERDRNEQFF. The rearrangement joins TRBV11-2 to TRBJ2-1; possible D gene TRBD2, 6 bases. Germline CDR1 SGHAT, CDR2 FQNNGV. The V end was cut by 2 bases, the J end by 7 bases, with 21 bases between. The CDR3 is 17 residues long.

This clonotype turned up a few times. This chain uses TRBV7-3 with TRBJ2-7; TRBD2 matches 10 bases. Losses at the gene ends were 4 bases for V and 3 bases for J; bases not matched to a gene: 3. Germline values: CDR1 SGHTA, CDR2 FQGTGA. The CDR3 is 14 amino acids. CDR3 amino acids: CASSWRTSGYEQYF. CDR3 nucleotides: TGTGCCAGCAGCTGGAGGACTAGCGGCTACGAGCAGTACTTC.